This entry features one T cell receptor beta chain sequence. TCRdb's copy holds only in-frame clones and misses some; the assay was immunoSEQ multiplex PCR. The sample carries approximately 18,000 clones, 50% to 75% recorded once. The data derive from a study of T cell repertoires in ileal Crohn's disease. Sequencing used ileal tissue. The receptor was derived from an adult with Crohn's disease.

The CDR3 sequence is CASSPLPGTANNEQFF. CDR3 in DNA: TGCGCCAGCAGCCCCTTGCCCGGGACAGCAAACAATGAGCAGTTCTTC. This sequence joins TRBV4-1 and TRBJ2-1; 7 bases map to TRBD1. With 4 bases clipped from V and 5 bases from J, the junction kept 11 bases outside the gene matches. This CDR3 is built from 16 residues. Germline V gene data show CDR1 as MGHRA and CDR2 as YSYEKL.